The TCR beta chain under discussion was sequenced for a study of Ad26.COV2.S vaccination and SARS-CoV-2 variants. Study-wide context: Intramuscularly, Ad26.COV2.S was given either once or twice, 56 days apart.

As to treatment: over 15 received Ad26.COV2.S at low or high dose, single or two shots; 5 received placebo; per-sample allocation not given. All samples were drawn on day 63, counting from the first vaccine or placebo injection. A Boston adult aged 18-55 years was the donor. The administered vaccine (an Ad26 vector) expressed Wuhan-strain SARS-CoV-2 spike. Here immunoSEQ multiplex PCR was the method, and the copy in TCRdb shows in-frame clones only, minus some. The data contain hundreds of thousands of clones, around nine tenths of them singletons. V shed 6 bases and J shed 0 bases, with 6 bases lying between them. The germline V gene encodes CDR1 MNHEY and CDR2 SVGEGT. CDR3 length: 13 residues.

The receptor was derived from a person between 18 and 60 years old who received the Ad26.COV2.S COVID-19 vaccine or a placebo. The sample in question was peripheral blood, obtained in a trial of Ad26.COV2.S vaccine versus placebo. The rearrangement joins TRBV6-2 or TRBV6-3 to TRBJ2-1; unclear D gene. The CDR3 here is CASSLSSYNEQFF. The CDR3, as DNA: TGTGCCAGCAGCCTTAGCTCCTACAATGAGCAGTTCTTC.